One and the same sample provided the 27 T cell receptor beta chains below, sequenced in a study of T-cell memory formation after mild COVID-19. Each CDR3 protein gets one entry after TCRdb re-called the 5' RACE reads with MiXCR. This sample carries approximately 12,000 distinct CDR3 sequences, approximately 15% of them seen once, and the ten largest clones take around half. The specimen sequenced was PBMCs or a T cell subset sorted from them (not recorded which). The receptor source for this set is a man younger than 35 who had mild COVID-19 (a few samples of this study predate the infection). Cell type and time point are not known.

This clonotype showed up just a few times. The chain recombines TRBV7-9 with TRBJ2-1, with D possibly matching TRBD1 (6 bases). The CDR3 totals 11 residues. The germline CDR1 and CDR2 sequences are SEHNR and FQNEAQ (reference sequence). V lost 5 bases and J 10 bases, leaving 9 bases between the germline ends. CDR3 coding DNA: TGTGCCAGCAGCATCGGGACAGAGCAGTTCTTC. Protein product: CASSIGTEQFF.

This CDR3 reads CASSRGLAGGEDTQYF. In nucleotides, the CDR3 is TGTGCCAGCTCACGCGGACTAGCGGGAGGGGAAGATACGCAGTATTTT. The V call is TRBV18, the J call TRBJ2-3; 15 nucleotides match TRBD2. This CDR3 has 16 amino acids. Germline CDR1 reads KGHSH; CDR2 reads LQKENI. V lost 4 bases to trimming and J lost 5 bases; unmatched junction nucleotides: 4.

This clonotype was seen a handful of times. The junction and the germline gene differ at one end; a read error may be behind it. The V gene is TRBV7-7, the J gene TRBJ2-1; TRBD2 agrees at 8 bases. Germline CDR1 and CDR2: SSHAT and FNYEAQ (reference sequence). The CDR3 is 16 residues long. The CDR3 protein is CASSHDPGLGLHEQFF. CDR3 DNA sequence: TGTGCTAGCAGTCACGATCCGGGACTAGGATTGCATGAGCAGTTCTTC.

The chain joins TRBV9 to TRBJ1-6; weak D call: TRBD1 (5 bases). The CDR3 has 18 amino acids. V lost 0 bases, J lost 0 bases, and 13 bases lay in between. Germline V gene data show CDR1 as SGDLS and CDR2 as YYNGEE. CDR3 coding DNA: TGTGCCAGCAGCGTAGACGAGGGGCCGAGCTCCTATAATTCACCCCTCCACTTT. It specifies CASSVDEGPSSYNSPLHF. The variable domain in full, with the rest retrieved from reference TRBV9 and TRBJ1-6, is DSGVTQTPKHLITATGQRVTLRCSPRSGDLSVYWYQQSLDQGLQFLIQYYNGEERAKGNILERFSAQQFPDLHSELNLSSLELGDSALYFCASSVDEGPSSYNSPLHFGNGTRLTVT.

This rearrangement joins TRBV10-3 to TRBJ2-5; D may match TRBD1 or TRBD2 (5 bases each). V lost 3 bases and J lost 5, with 19 bases in between. The V gene's germline CDR1 is ENHRY and CDR2 SYGVKD. The CDR3 has 16 residues. The CDR3 spells CAISDEGRAEWETQYF. The DNA for the CDR3 is TGTGCCATCAGTGATGAGGGCAGGGCTGAGTGGGAGACCCAGTACTTC.

Many counts were recorded for this clonotype. The rearrangement uses TRBV7-2 and TRBJ1-2; D is possibly TRBD1 (5 bases). The CDR3 loop spans 13 amino acids. Per the germline V gene, CDR1 is SGHTA and CDR2 is FQGNSA. Deletions cut 3 bases from V and 8 bases from J, with 13 bases between. CDR3 region: CASSLDTNWGYTF. The CDR3 region has the DNA TGTGCCAGCAGCTTGGACACCAATTGGGGCTACACCTTC. The full variable domain, its missing parts supplied by reference TRBV7-2 and TRBJ1-2, is GAGVSQSPSNKVTEKGKDVELRCDPISGHTALYWYRQSLGQGLEFLIYFQGNSAPDKSGLPSDRFSAERTGGSVSTLTIQRTQQEDSAVYLCASSLDTNWGYTFGSGTRLTVV.

To note about this clonotype: A much bigger clone sits one base away, suggesting this may be a read error. The chain is built from TRBV7-3 and TRBJ2-1, with D tentatively TRBD2 (7 bases). CDR1 SGHTA and CDR2 FQGTGA come from the germline V gene. The CDR3 is 14 amino acids. V shed 1 base and J shed 12 bases, with 16 bases lying between them. This chain's CDR3 is CASSLIGGGHGQFF. The CDR3 coding sequence is TGTGCCAGCAGCTTAATTGGCGGGGGCCATGGGCAGTTCTTC. Looking up the rest from reference TRBV7-3 and TRBJ2-1 gives the full variable domain: GAGVSQTPSNKVTEKGKYVELRCDPISGHTALYWYRQSLGQGPEFLIYFQGTGAADDSGLPNDRFFAVRPEGSVSTLKIQRTERGDSAVYLCASSLIGGGHGQFFGPGTRLTVL.

The gene calls are TRBV6-5 and TRBJ2-5; D is uncertain. This CDR3 region has 14 residues. Trimming left V 2 bases short and J 5 bases short, with 12 bases between. Per the germline V gene, CDR1 is MNHEY and CDR2 is SVGAGI. CDR3 sequence reads: CASSYVGNRETQYF. CDR3 bases: TGTGCCAGCAGTTACGTCGGTAATAGGGAGACCCAGTACTTC.

The sample holds a few counts of this clonotype. The chain employs TRBV4-1 and TRBJ2-7; D remains unclear. With 2 bases removed from V and 5 bases from J, the gap between germline ends came to 10 bases. The CDR3 runs 13 residues. Germline V gene data show CDR1 as MGHRA and CDR2 as YSYEKL. The CDR3 sequence is CASSQPSTDEQYF. The CDR3 nucleotides read TGCGCCAGCAGCCAACCGTCCACGGACGAGCAGTACTTC.

This clonotype was counted at least ten times. The chain is built from TRBV7-6 and TRBJ1-6; D might be TRBD1 (6 bases). CDR3 length equals 14 residues. The V end was cut by 1 base, the J end by 9 bases, with 10 bases between. Germline assignment: CDR1 SGHVS and CDR2 FNYEAQ. The CDR3 DNA sequence: TGTGCCAGCAGCTTAGACAGGGATACTTCACCCCTCCACTTT. This encodes CASSLDRDTSPLHF.

The chain has TRBV20-1 and TRBJ2-3; TRBD2 matches at 12 bases. Germline-derived CDR1 and CDR2 are DFQATT and SNEGSKA (reference sequence). This CDR3 comprises 15 residues. Trimming removed 7 bases from V and 9 bases from J; junction bases left unmatched: 14. CDR3: CSVVPSSGGARTQYF. In nucleotides, the CDR3 is TGCAGTGTAGTCCCCTCTAGCGGGGGGGCAAGAACGCAGTATTTT.

At least ten counts were recorded for this clonotype. The gene calls are TRBV5-1 and TRBJ1-1; D gene ambiguous. CDR3 size: 12 residues. The germline CDR1 and CDR2 sequences are SGHRS and YFSETQ. The V end lost 7 bases, the J end lost 2 bases, and 9 bases lay between the germline ends. The CDR3 bases are TGCGCCAGCCAGGACGGAAACACTGAAGCTTTCTTT. Residues: CASQDGNTEAFF.

A few counts support this clonotype. The CDR3 is CASSPTGGWYGYTF. The CDR3 nucleotides are TGTGCCAGCAGCCCCACAGGGGGCTGGTATGGCTACACCTTC. This chain joins TRBV7-8 and TRBJ1-2, with 9 bases lining up with TRBD1. The V gene end was trimmed by 5 bases and the J gene end by 5 bases; junction bases not matched to a gene: 6. Germline V CDR1 and CDR2: SGHVS, FQNEAQ. The length of the CDR3 is 14 residues.

The chain links TRBV7-2 to TRBJ2-5; D is possibly TRBD2 (5 bases). Germline V gene data show CDR1 as SGHTA and CDR2 as FQGNSA. This CDR3 spans 15 amino acids. With 1 base removed from V and 2 bases from J, the gap between germline ends came to 11 bases. In DNA, the CDR3 is TGTGCCAGCAGCTTAGATCCGGGAAGGCAAGAGACCCAGTACTTC. It is translated as CASSLDPGRQETQYF.

This clonotype was counted many times. V gene TRBV5-1 combines with J gene TRBJ1-2; no clear D gene. The CDR3 covers 14 residues. Germline assignment: CDR1 SGHRS and CDR2 YFSETQ. V was trimmed by 0 bases and J by 4 bases, leaving 10 bases between them. The CDR3 sequence is CASSLDTRLYGYTF. The CDR3 coding sequence is TGCGCCAGCAGCTTGGACACGAGGCTCTATGGCTACACCTTC.

This clonotype was counted only a few times. The rearrangement uses TRBV15 and TRBJ1-5, with D possibly TRBD1 on 5 matching bases. The germline gives CDR1 LNHNV, CDR2 YYDKDF (reference sequence). V shed 1 base and J shed 6 bases, with 16 bases lying between them. The CDR3 has 16 amino acids. The CDR3 nucleotides read TGTGCCACCAGCAGAGGGGCGGAGGGGAGCGGTCAGCCCCAGCATTTT. Amino acid sequence: CATSRGAEGSGQPQHF.

This clonotype was found many times. The gene calls are TRBV4-1 and TRBJ1-1, with 9 bases fitting TRBD1. This CDR3 spans 18 amino acids. V was pared by 3 bases and J by 0 bases, with 11 bases of the junction left unmatched. Germline lookup yields CDR1 MGHRA and CDR2 YSYEKL. CDR3 sequence reads: CASSHRDRVMNLNTEAFF. DNA of the CDR3: TGCGCCAGCAGCCATCGGGACAGGGTCATGAACCTGAACACTGAAGCTTTCTTT.

This clonotype was recorded at least ten times. The rearrangement links TRBV11-2 to TRBJ2-6; D unclear. From germline, CDR1 is SGHAT and CDR2 FQNNGV. Deletions cut 3 bases from V and 0 bases from J, with 21 bases between. The CDR3 has 20 amino acids. In nucleotides, the CDR3 is TGTGCCAGCAGCTTCTACAAGGGTTTGGGCAGGCACTCTGGGGCCAACGTCCTGACTTTC. It is translated as CASSFYKGLGRHSGANVLTF.

This clonotype has only a few counts. The CDR3 sequence: CASSELAGGPETQYF. CDR3 nucleotide sequence: TGTGCCAGCAGTGAATTAGCGGGGGGGCCAGAGACCCAGTACTTC. The chain combines TRBV6-1 with TRBJ2-5, with TRBD2 identical over 11 bases. V gave up 2 bases and J gave up 4 bases; unmatched junction bases: 3. Per the germline V gene, CDR1 is MNHNS and CDR2 is SASEGT. The CDR3 covers 15 residues.

This clonotype was recorded many times. This chain links TRBV12-3 or TRBV12-4 with TRBJ2-2; D is possibly TRBD1 or TRBD2 (5 bases each). Trimming cost V 3 bases and J 4 bases, with 15 bases left between them. CDR3 length: 16 amino acids. CDR3 in amino acids: CASSLIPGLITGELFF. In nucleotides, the CDR3 is TGTGCCAGCAGTTTGATCCCGGGGCTAATCACCGGGGAGCTGTTTTTT.

Within the sample, this clonotype is medium-sized. V usage is TRBV5-1 and J usage is TRBJ1-2; D remains ambiguous. V gave up 0 bases and J gave up 12 bases, with 9 bases separating them. Germline CDR1 and CDR2: SGHRS and YFSETQ. There are 11 residues in the CDR3. CDR3 in DNA: TGCGCCAGCAGCTTGGGCAGCCTACACACCTTC. Translating it yields CASSLGSLHTF.

This clonotype was picked up one time. The CDR3, as DNA: TGTGCCAGCAGCCAGCTTGGGACAGGGGGTAATTCACCCCTCCACTTT. It codes for CASSQLGTGGNSPLHF. The chain employs TRBV3-1 and TRBJ1-6; 11 nucleotides align to TRBD1. Per the germline V gene, CDR1 is LGHDT and CDR2 is YNNKEL (reference sequence). After removal of 3 bases from V and 6 bases from J, the junction contained 4 bases not matched to a gene. The CDR3 length is 16 residues.

The table lists this clonotype with a few counts. V usage is TRBV7-2 and J usage is TRBJ1-3; D not resolved. CDR3 length equals 12 residues. The germline V gene has CDR1 SGHTA and CDR2 FQGNSA. V was cut by 5 bases and J by 3 bases, with 5 bases left in between. This CDR3 reads CASSLLGNTIYF. The CDR3 DNA reads TGTGCCAGCAGCCTACTTGGAAACACCATATATTTT.

The chain is built from TRBV7-2 and TRBJ2-7; D remains unclear. This CDR3 spans 16 amino acids. CDR1 and CDR2 from the germline V gene are SGHTA and FQGNSA. Trimming stripped 3 bases from V and 2 bases from J, with 17 bases between. The CDR3, as DNA: TGTGCCAGCAGCTTCCTTGTCTCTCTCGCGGCCTACGAGCAGTACTTC. Translating it yields CASSFLVSLAAYEQYF.

This clonotype was counted ten times or more. V usage is TRBV11-2 and J usage is TRBJ1-2; D not certain. This CDR3 is built from 16 residues. Trimming shortened V by 2 bases and J by 3 bases, and 16 bases separated the two germline ends. In germline, CDR1 is SGHAT, CDR2 FQNNGV. The CDR3 bases are TGTGCCAGCAGCTTATCCTACCTAGCGTCATACTATGGCTACACCTTC. Translated, it gives CASSLSYLASYYGYTF.

In its sample, this clonotype was seen many times. CDR3 loop: CASSETTGSNTEAFF. In DNA form, the CDR3 reads TGTGCCAGCAGCGAAACGACAGGTTCGAACACTGAAGCTTTCTTT. The rearrangement joins TRBV9 to TRBJ1-1; maybe TRBD1 (6 bases). Looked up from germline, CDR1 is SGDLS and CDR2 is YYNGEE. This CDR3 comprises 15 residues. The ends were cut back, 3 bases at V and 1 base at J, with 13 bases in the middle. Full variable domain (remainder filled in from reference TRBV9 and TRBJ1-1): DSGVTQTPKHLITATGQRVTLRCSPRSGDLSVYWYQQSLDQGLQFLIQYYNGEERAKGNILERFSAQQFPDLHSELNLSSLELGDSALYFCASSETTGSNTEAFFGQGTRLTVV.

In this sample, this clonotype turned up many times. The chain uses TRBV27 and TRBJ1-5; the D is unclear. Per germline, CDR1 MNHEY and CDR2 SMNVEV (reference sequence). Trimming removed 3 bases from V and 4 bases from J, with 19 bases in between. The CDR3 runs to 17 residues. CDR3 nucleotides: TGTGCCAGCAGTTTTATCGGGTCCTCCGGATGGAATCAGCCCCAGCATTTT. This codes for CASSFIGSSGWNQPQHF.